This T cell receptor beta chain emerged from a study of sequential checkpoint blockade in melanoma. Overall study context: Patients were randomized 1:1 to nivolumab-then-ipilimumab or ipilimumab-then-nivolumab first-line.

The method was immunoSEQ multiplex PCR; TCRdb's version includes in-frame clones alone and lacks a portion of them. The sample consists of roughly 20,000 clones, 83% of them appearing once. The CDR3 covers 13 residues. V was clipped by 4 bases and J by 3 bases, with 7 bases between them. Germline V CDR1 and CDR2: SGHDN, FVKESK. The treatment was: randomized to nivolumab then ipilimumab (arm A) or the reverse (arm B). Sorted cells were live CD3+CD8+, lacking CD19 and CD56, from PBMCs. The chain employs TRBV14 and TRBJ1-5; D is unclear. Sequences were derived from CD8+ T cells sorted from blood (inferred from file names), sampled from a patient given nivolumab and ipilimumab in sequence. The source of this sequence is a human donor with melanoma. CDR3: CASSLSVNQPQHF. The CDR3 DNA follows: TGTGCCAGCAGCCTATCCGTCAATCAGCCCCAGCATTTT.